This T cell receptor (beta chain) was found in a study of monozygotic twins with inflammatory bowel disease. Study-wide results and caveats: The sharing of clonotypes with others was lower in IBD patients than in healthy twins, especially with disease activity. Limited power may explain why concordant and discordant twins showed no difference in repertoire similarity. Distinct T cell subtypes could not be told apart. TCRbeta diversity (inverse Simpson) was lower in IBD patients than in healthy co-twins.

The CDR3 consists of 16 residues. The germline gives CDR1 SGHDT, CDR2 YYEEEE. As for this clonotype: The antigen is not known.

Reprocessing the 5' RACE reads, TCRdb reports a single entry for every CDR3 protein and omits DNA. The listing contains 300,000 to 400,000 distinct CDR3 sequences. Input material: blood. The receptor was isolated from a human donor with ulcerative colitis or Crohn's disease, or a healthy co-twin of an affected twin (not recorded which). The chain has TRBV5-6 and TRBJ2-7. CDR3 protein: CASSLRLAGSSYEQYF.